This TCR beta chain was obtained from a study of blood T cell repertoires in COVID-19. At the level of the study: Sources were T cells, B-cell-depleted T cells, or PBMCs; the material itself was cDNA or gDNA.

The protocol was immunoSEQ multiplex PCR, while the TCRdb copy is restricted to in-frame clones and leaves out a portion. Counted here are over 150,000 clones, about 83% occurring once; the ten biggest clones make up roughly an eighth. V dropped 0 bases and J dropped 8; count of bases not matched to a gene: 4. This CDR3 has 14 amino acids. Germline V gene lookup returns CDR1 SGHNT and CDR2 YYREEE (reference sequence). V gene TRBV5-4 combines with J gene TRBJ1-4, with TRBD1 matching over 7 bases. Sequenced: peripheral blood. The sequence derives from a woman in her 70s with COVID-19, enrolled during active disease. DNA of the CDR3: TGTGCCAGCAGCTTGGAGAGGGGGCGGGAAAAACTGTTTTTT. It encodes CASSLERGREKLFF. Looking up the rest from reference TRBV5-4 and TRBJ1-4 gives the full variable domain: ETGVTQSPTHLIKTRGQQVTLRCSSQSGHNTVSWYQQALGQGPQFIFQYYREEENGRGNFPPRFSGLQFPNYSSELNVNALELDDSALYLCASSLERGREKLFFGSGTQLSVL.